The rows below give T cell receptor beta chains drawn from one sample of a study of T cell responses to AZD1222 COVID-19 vaccine. Sequencing used immunoSEQ multiplex PCR; TCRdb keeps in-frame clones, though not all of them. Of 100,000 to 120,000 clones listed, about 95% are singletons. The sample was peripheral blood, taken 28 days after the second AZD1222 dose. These receptors all come from an adult who received the AZD1222 COVID-19 vaccine. The CDR3 runs from the conserved cysteine through the conserved F or W. A D gene is named only where the DNA matches it firmly. Only part of the rows carry a size: once, few, many, or a class if the clone is expanded.

abundance	j_gene	v_gene	d_gene	CDR3nt	CDR3aa
.	TRBJ1-1	TRBV28	.	TGTGCCAGCAGTTTATGGTACAGGAACACTGAAGCTTTCTTT	CASSLWYRNTEAFF
.	TRBJ1-2	TRBV6-5	.	TGTGCCAGCAGTCCCCTTCGGGACTCGGTGGCGAGGGTCTTC	CASSPLRDSVARVF
.	TRBJ1-2	TRBV4-1	.	TGCGCCAGCAGCCCCCGACAGGAATCCGTTAACTATGGCTACACCTTC	CASSPRQESVNYGYTF
.	TRBJ1-2	TRBV18	.	TGTGCCAGCTCACCCGATAGCGATTGGGGCTACACCTTC	CASSPDSDWGYTF
.	TRBJ2-5	TRBV6-1	.	TGTGCCAGCAGTGAAGAAACAGAAGAGACCCAGTACTTC	CASSEETEETQYF
.	TRBJ2-7	TRBV5-6	.	TGTGCCAGCAGCCCGGAGGGGGCGGGGCGTACCTACGAGCAGTACTTC	CASSPEGAGRTYEQYF
.	TRBJ2-1	TRBV23-1	.	TGCGCCAGCAGTCACTTAGGACTCCCATTCCCCTACAATGAGCAGTTCTTC	CASSHLGLPFPYNEQFF
.	TRBJ2-3	TRBV19	.	TGTGCCGTCTGGGGGGGCCTCAGAAGAGATACGCAGTATTTT	CAVWGGLRRDTQYF
.	TRBJ1-1	TRBV25-1	.	TGTGCCAGCAGCGGGTATCAGTGGACGAACACTGAAGCTTTCTTT	CASSGYQWTNTEAFF
.	TRBJ1-5	TRBV6-6	TRBD1	TGTGCCAGCAGTCGATTATTTACAGGGGGCGATAGCAATCAGCCCCAGCATTTT	CASSRLFTGGDSNQPQHF
.	TRBJ1-2	TRBV14	.	TGTGCCGCTTTGGGGGTCTATGGCTACACCTTC	CAALGVYGYTF
.	TRBJ2-3	TRBV5-1	.	TGCGCCAGCAGCTTGAGTCGGCCCACAGATACGCAGTATTTT	CASSLSRPTDTQYF
.	TRBJ1-2	TRBV13	TRBD1	TGTGCCAGTCCGGGACAGGGTGAGAAGGGCTACACCTTC	CASPGQGEKGYTF
.	TRBJ1-2	TRBV5-8	.	TGTGCCAGCAGCTGGGGGGTTTCGGGAGGCTACACCTTC	CASSWGVSGGYTF
.	TRBJ1-1	TRBV7-9	.	TGTGCCAGCAGCCCCATCTACCGGGCCAACACTGAAGCTTTCTTT	CASSPIYRANTEAFF
.	TRBJ1-6	TRBV3-1/TRBV3-2	.	TGTGCCAGCAGCCAATTCTGGAATTCACCCCTCCACTTT	CASSQFWNSPLHF
.	TRBJ1-2	TRBV10-2	TRBD1	TGCGCCAGCAGTTCCGGACAGGGTAGGACCTTC	CASSSGQGRTF
once	TRBJ1-5	TRBV18	TRBD1	TGTGCCAGCTCGCCATCAGACAGGGGCAATCAGCCCCAGCATTTT	CASSPSDRGNQPQHF
.	TRBJ1-4	TRBV30	.	TGTGCCTGGAGCGCCGGGGACTTCCATCTGTTTTTT	CAWSAGDFHLFF
.	TRBJ1-2	TRBV28	.	TGTGCCAGCAGTTTATCACAGGTGAATCTTTATGGCTACACCTTC	CASSLSQVNLYGYTF
.	TRBJ1-1	TRBV15	.	TGTGCCACCAGCAGAGATCCGAACACTGAAGCTTTCTTT	CATSRDPNTEAFF
once	TRBJ1-2	TRBV12-3/TRBV12-4	.	TGTGCCAGCAGTTTACGAGGTGGCTACACCTTC	CASSLRGGYTF
.	TRBJ2-7	TRBV6-2/TRBV6-3	.	TGTGCCAGCAGTTATACCTTCGAGCAGTACTTC	CASSYTFEQYF
.	TRBJ1-2	TRBV10-3	TRBD1	TGTGCCATCAGTGAGTCGACAGGGTCTGATGGCTACACCTTC	CAISESTGSDGYTF
.	TRBJ1-4	TRBV12-3/TRBV12-4	.	TGTGCCAGCAGCCAGACTCATAATGAAAAACTGTTTTTT	CASSQTHNEKLFF
.	TRBJ1-1	TRBV11-2	.	TGTGCCAGCAGCGCCCGAAGGGGTCGGGACACTGAAGCTTTCTTT	CASSARRGRDTEAFF
once	TRBJ2-1	TRBV10-2	.	TGCGCCAGCAGTGAGATAGGCAGGGCGAACAATGAGCAGTTCTTC	CASSEIGRANNEQFF
once	TRBJ2-5	TRBV11-2	.	TGTGCCAGCAGCTTAGAGGAGACCCAGTACTTC	CASSLEETQYF
.	TRBJ1-1	TRBV9	.	TGTGCCAGCAGCTGGGGGGCAGGGTCGGTCGTAACTGAAGCTTTCTTT	CASSWGAGSVVTEAFF
.	TRBJ1-2	TRBV3-1/TRBV3-2	.	TGTGCCAGCAGCCTCGCAGGGCATGGCTACACCTTC	CASSLAGHGYTF
few	TRBJ1-6	TRBV5-8	.	TGTGCCACCCAGGGACACGATAATTCACCCCTCCACTTT	CATQGHDNSPLHF
.	TRBJ2-7	TRBV14	.	TGTGCCAGCAGCCATCGGACAGCATCCTACGAGCAGTACTTC	CASSHRTASYEQYF
.	TRBJ1-2	TRBV21-1	.	TGTGCCAGCAGACCCCCGGACAGGGAACAGGTCTTGTATGGCTACACCTTC	CASRPPDREQVLYGYTF
.	TRBJ2-3	TRBV10-1	.	TGCGCCAGCAGTTTGGGACAATCCACAGATACGCAGTATTTT	CASSLGQSTDTQYF
.	TRBJ2-3	TRBV5-1	TRBD2	TGCGCCAGCTGCCCATTGGGGGTAGCGGGGGGTGTCCCGTCAGATACGCAGTATTTT	CASCPLGVAGGVPSDTQYF
.	TRBJ1-1	TRBV18	.	TGTGCCAGCTCCGTGAGTAAACGCCCTGAAGCTTTCTTT	CASSVSKRPEAFF
.	TRBJ2-7	TRBV2	.	TGTGCCAGCAGTGGATCAGGCTACGAGCAGTACTTC	CASSGSGYEQYF
.	TRBJ1-2	TRBV25-1	.	TGTGCCAGCAGTGAAGAACCAACGGAGGGGAATGGCTACACCTTC	CASSEEPTEGNGYTF
.	TRBJ2-2	TRBV27	.	TGTGCCAGCAGTTCTTCAAGCGCCACCGGGGAGCTGTTTTTT	CASSSSSATGELFF
.	TRBJ1-2	TRBV7-8	.	TGTGCCAGCAGCTTAAGCCGGGATCTATACCGCTATGGCTACACCTTC	CASSLSRDLYRYGYTF
once	TRBJ2-7	TRBV7-2	.	TGTGCCAGCAATTTCAGAGGAAACTACTACGAGCAGTACTTC	CASNFRGNYYEQYF
.	TRBJ1-4	TRBV18	.	TGTGCCAGCTCAGGTCAGGGACCTACAACTAATGAAAAACTGTTTTTT	CASSGQGPTTNEKLFF
.	TRBJ2-6	TRBV15	.	TGTGCCACCAGCAGAGATCAAGGCTCTGGGGCCAACGTCCTGACTTTC	CATSRDQGSGANVLTF
.	TRBJ2-1	TRBV29-1	TRBD2	TGCAGCGTTTACAGCGGGAGGGCGTTCGGGGAGCAGTTCTTC	CSVYSGRAFGEQFF
.	TRBJ1-4	TRBV19	.	TGTGCCAGTAGTCCTACCTCGTCCAGGGTCCTTAATGAAAAACTGTTTTTT	CASSPTSSRVLNEKLFF
.	TRBJ1-2	TRBV2	.	TGTGCCAGCAGTCCGGACAGCGCTAACTATGGCTACACCTTC	CASSPDSANYGYTF
.	TRBJ1-2	TRBV7-9	.	TGTGCCAGCAGCTCGGGGGCCTTGGGCTATGGCTACACCTTC	CASSSGALGYGYTF
.	TRBJ1-2	TRBV27	.	TGTGCCAGCAGCGGGGAACTAGGCTACACCTTC	CASSGELGYTF